The 25 T cell receptor beta chains below were found in one sample sequenced in a study of T cell repertoires in cytomegalovirus infection. MiXCR, run by TCRdb on the reads, gives a single entry per CDR3 protein. Of 100,000 to 150,000 distinct CDR3 sequences in the sample, over 25% were seen once. These receptors have no known antigen. This sample comprised CD8+ T cells from cultured PBMCs, obtained from culture after CMV antigen stimulation. The receptors come from a human donor in good health (CMV status not recorded). Some clones in this sample may be carry-over from other donors' samples.

The CDR3, as DNA: TGTGCCAGCAGTTTCGCTCGGAACACCGGGGAGCTGTTTTTT. Its protein is CASSFARNTGELFF. This chain uses TRBV27 with TRBJ2-2; no firm D call. Trimming took 3 bases from V and 1 from J, leaving 6 bases between them. The germline V gene encodes CDR1 MNHEY and CDR2 SMNVEV (reference sequence). The CDR3 totals 14 residues.

This chain links TRBV12-3 or TRBV12-4 with TRBJ2-1; 9 positions agree with TRBD2. The trim removed 3 bases at V and 4 bases at J, leaving 10 bases unmatched. The CDR3 length is 17 residues. CDR3: CASSFQRGAHGYNEQFF. The CDR3 region has the DNA TGTGCCAGCAGTTTCCAGCGGGGGGCCCATGGGTACAATGAGCAGTTCTTC.

The rearrangement uses TRBV7-8 and TRBJ2-4, with D possibly matching TRBD1 (5 bases). The germline V and J ends were trimmed by 1 base and 7 bases, with 14 bases remaining between them. Per the germline V gene, CDR1 is SGHVS and CDR2 is FQNEAQ. The CDR3 totals 15 residues. The chain's CDR3 is CASSLGTSPKNIQYF. The CDR3 nucleotides are TGTGCCAGCAGCTTAGGGACAAGCCCGAAGAACATTCAGTACTTC. Looking up the rest from reference TRBV7-8 and TRBJ2-4 gives the full variable domain: GAGVSQSPRYKVAKRGQDVALRCDPISGHVSLFWYQQALGQGPEFLTYFQNEAQLDKSGLPSDRFFAERPEGSVSTLKIQRTQQEDSAVYLCASSLGTSPKNIQYFGAGTRLSVL.

The V and J genes are TRBV28 and TRBJ1-4; D unresolved. Deletions cut 6 bases from V and 0 bases from J, with 11 bases between. CDR3 length equals 15 residues. CDR1 and CDR2 (germline): MDHEN, SYDVKM. CDR3 nucleotides: TGTGCCAGCAGAATAGTCCAGTCAACTAATGAAAAACTGTTTTTT. Protein: CASRIVQSTNEKLFF.

This chain connects TRBV19 to TRBJ1-3, with D unresolved. CDR3 length: 15 residues. The V end lost 3 bases, the J end lost 4 bases, and 13 bases lay between the germline ends. The germline V gene has CDR1 LNHDA and CDR2 SQIVND (reference sequence). The CDR3 is CASSITASGGNTIYF. CDR3 sequence (DNA): TGTGCCAGTAGTATCACGGCCTCTGGGGGAAACACCATATATTTT.

This rearrangement joins TRBV27 to TRBJ2-6; D is unresolved. V was pared by 1 base and J by 5 bases, with 3 bases between. The CDR3 has 13 residues. From germline, CDR1 is MNHEY and CDR2 SMNVEV (reference sequence). The CDR3 is CASSLFRANVLTF. DNA for the CDR3: TGTGCCAGCAGTTTATTTAGGGCCAACGTCCTGACTTTC.

The rearrangement links TRBV5-1 to TRBJ2-2; 11 nucleotides align to TRBD2. The CDR3 has 18 residues. Germline CDR1 reads SGHRS; CDR2 reads YFSETQ. After removal of 0 bases from V and 6 bases from J, the junction contained 10 bases not matched to a gene. The CDR3 DNA follows: TGCGCCAGCAGCTTGGATTTCCCCGGGACTAGCGGATCCGGGGAGCTGTTTTTT. Residues: CASSLDFPGTSGSGELFF.

This clonotype came up a few times. V and J are TRBV2 and TRBJ1-2, with D unclear. Trimming stripped 4 bases from V and 8 bases from J, with 17 bases between. In germline, CDR1 is SNHLY, CDR2 FYNNEI. The CDR3 is 14 residues long. The CDR3 coding sequence is TGTGCCAGCAGTGCGAAGTCTGGGTGGGAGGGCTACACCTTC. Encoded protein: CASSAKSGWEGYTF.

J is TRBJ2-1 and V is TRBV20-1, with 11 bases identical to TRBD1. V dropped 6 bases and J dropped 3; count of bases not matched to a gene: 4. This CDR3 has 14 residues. In germline, CDR1 is DFQATT, CDR2 SNEGSKA (reference sequence). The CDR3 region has the DNA TGCAGTGCGAGTGGGACAGGGGGCTACAATGAGCAGTTCTTC. Protein: CSASGTGGYNEQFF.

This clonotype has at least ten counts. V gene TRBV7-2 combines with J gene TRBJ2-5, with D perhaps assigned TRBD1 or TRBD2 (6 bases each). Germline CDR1 is SGHTA and CDR2 is FQGNSA. The CDR3 is 14 residues long. The V end was cut by 6 bases, the J end by 1 base, with 12 bases between. In DNA form, the CDR3 reads TGTGCCAGCAGATCAAGGGGGGCCCAAGAGACCCAGTACTTC. This gives the protein CASRSRGAQETQYF.

This clonotype was observed at least ten times. CDR3 in amino acids: CASSQEDGGANEQFF. The CDR3 DNA is TGTGCCAGCAGCCAAGAAGACGGGGGAGCGAATGAGCAGTTCTTC. This sequence joins TRBV4-2 and TRBJ2-1; tentative D call: TRBD2 (6 bases). Germline loops: CDR1 LGHNA, CDR2 YNFKEQ. The CDR3 sequence is 15 residues long. With 0 bases removed from V and 7 bases from J, the gap between germline ends came to 13 bases.

The chain combines TRBV7-4 with TRBJ1-1; TRBD1 aligns across 7 bases. Germline CDR1 is SGHVT and CDR2 is SQSDAQ. Trimming took 2 bases from V and 5 from J; bases not matched to a gene: 8. CDR3 length: 15 amino acids. This CDR3 reads CASSLSRGLWTEAFF. DNA of the CDR3: TGTGCCAGCAGCTTATCAAGGGGGCTTTGGACTGAAGCTTTCTTT.

The rearrangement links TRBV12-3 or TRBV12-4 to TRBJ1-6; D is undetermined. V lost 1 base, J lost 6 bases, and 7 bases lay in between. This CDR3 region has 14 residues. CDR3 amino acids: CASSLGDPNSPLHF. The CDR3 bases are TGTGCCAGCAGTTTAGGAGATCCTAATTCACCCCTCCACTTT.

This clonotype occurred many times. V and J are TRBV28 and TRBJ2-3; maybe TRBD1 (6 bases). This CDR3 spans 13 amino acids. Between the trimmed V and J ends, which lost 6 bases and 5 bases, there was a span of 12 bases. Germline V CDR1 and CDR2: MDHEN, SYDVKM. The CDR3 protein is CASSKLGGDTQYF. CDR3 bases: TGTGCCAGCAGCAAACTAGGGGGAGATACGCAGTATTTT. Combining the CDR3 with reference TRBV28 and TRBJ2-3 gives the whole variable domain DVKVTQSSRYLVKRTGEKVFLECVQDMDHENMFWYRQDPGLGLRLIYFSYDVKMKEKGDIPEGYSVSREKKERFSLILESASTNQTSMYLCASSKLGGDTQYFGPGTRLTVL.

V is TRBV27 and J is TRBJ2-1; a possible D gene is TRBD2 (7 bases). CDR3 length: 14 residues. V was cut by 7 bases and J by 5 bases, with 15 bases left in between. Germline values: CDR1 MNHEY, CDR2 SMNVEV (reference sequence). The CDR3 DNA reads as TGTGCCAGCAACTCCGGGGGGCCAAACAATGAGCAGTTCTTC. It is translated as CASNSGGPNNEQFF.

The chain recombines TRBV2 with TRBJ2-7; no firm D call. The V gene lost 1 base and the J gene lost 5 bases, with 6 bases spanning the gap. The CDR3 consists of 12 residues. Germline lookup yields CDR1 SNHLY and CDR2 FYNNEI. DNA for the CDR3: TGTGCCAGCAGTGAAGGAAGGAACGAGCAGTACTTC. It codes for CASSEGRNEQYF. The full variable domain, its missing parts supplied by reference TRBV2 and TRBJ2-7, is EPEVTQTPSHQVTQMGQEVILRCVPISNHLYFYWYRQILGQKVEFLVSFYNNEISEKSEIFDDQFSVERPDGSNFTLKIRSTKLEDSAMYFCASSEGRNEQYFGPGTRLTVT.

Ten or more counts support this clonotype. The chain has TRBV7-2 and TRBJ2-1; D is ambiguous. Germline V gene sequence: CDR1 SGHTA, CDR2 FQGNSA. Trimming removed 3 bases from V and 6 bases from J, with 6 bases in between. The CDR3 contains 12 residues. The CDR3 spells CASSLQPNEQFF. In DNA, the CDR3 is TGTGCCAGCAGCTTGCAGCCCAATGAGCAGTTCTTC.

The genes are TRBV2 and TRBJ2-3; D is perhaps TRBD2 (6 bases). CDR1 and CDR2 (germline): SNHLY, FYNNEI. Trimming pared 11 bases from V and 5 bases from J, leaving 11 bases between. The CDR3 is made up of 11 amino acids. The DNA of the CDR3 is TGTGCCGCCTTTAGCGGAGATACGCAGTATTTT. Translation: CAAFSGDTQYF.

The chain joins TRBV24-1 to TRBJ2-5, with TRBD1 identical over 7 bases. CDR3 length: 13 amino acids. CDR1 KGHDR and CDR2 SFDVKD come from the germline V gene. Trimming at V came to 9 bases and at J to 2 bases, leaving 5 bases not matched to a gene. CDR3 sequence: CATGQQGQETQYF. CDR3 DNA sequence: TGTGCCACCGGACAACAGGGGCAAGAGACCCAGTACTTC.

This chain links TRBV5-4 with TRBJ2-5, with 10 positions matching TRBD2. The CDR3 runs to 17 residues. With 4 bases clipped from V and 4 bases from J, the junction kept 13 bases outside the gene matches. Germline V gene lookup returns CDR1 SGHNT and CDR2 YYREEE (reference sequence). CDR3 nucleotide sequence: TGTGCCAGCAGCCGAAGCCCAGGACTAGCGGAGGGAGAGACCCAGTACTTC. It is translated as CASSRSPGLAEGETQYF.

The chain has TRBV20-1 and TRBJ1-1; a possible D gene is TRBD1 (6 bases). CDR3 size: 12 residues. Deletions cut 6 bases from V and 8 bases from J, with 16 bases between. Germline CDR1 DFQATT, CDR2 SNEGSKA (reference sequence). DNA of the CDR3: TGCAGTGCCCCGGTGGACAGCCAGGAAGCTTTCTTT. This sequence encodes CSAPVDSQEAFF.

The chain couples TRBV7-2 to TRBJ2-5; D tentatively reads TRBD1 or TRBD2 (5 bases each). Trimming took off 5 bases at V and 5 bases at J, with 27 bases between the two ends. The length of the CDR3 is 18 residues. The germline V gene encodes CDR1 SGHTA and CDR2 FQGNSA. The CDR3 bases are TGTGCCAGCAGCATCAGAGGGTTCGGGGCTGGACTCCAGGAGACCCAGTACTTC. It codes for CASSIRGFGAGLQETQYF.

The chain carries TRBV6-1 and TRBJ1-2; no firm D call. Germline CDR1 is MNHNS and CDR2 is SASEGT. CDR3 size: 15 residues. The V end was cut by 0 bases, the J end by 0 bases, with 8 bases between. CDR3: CASSEAGTANYGYTF. For the CDR3, the DNA is TGTGCCAGCAGTGAAGCCGGTACCGCTAACTATGGCTACACCTTC.

This clonotype turned up a few times. This chain connects TRBV4-1 to TRBJ2-1; D unclear. The germline gives CDR1 MGHRA, CDR2 YSYEKL. With 0 bases removed from V and 0 bases from J, the gap between germline ends came to 9 bases. The CDR3 is made up of 16 amino acids. The CDR3 nucleotides read TGCGCCAGCAGCCAAGAGAAGGCAGTCTCCTACAATGAGCAGTTCTTC. Its protein product is CASSQEKAVSYNEQFF.

A word on this clonotype: One end of the junction fails to match germline, which may point to a read error. The J gene is TRBJ2-1, the V gene TRBV7-9, with D maybe TRBD1 (5 bases). The germline gives CDR1 SEHNR, CDR2 FQNEAQ (reference sequence). The CDR3 runs 15 residues. This chain's CDR3 is CASSLSETVRNERFF. DNA for the CDR3: TGTGCCAGCAGCTTATCCGAGACAGTACGCAATGAGCGGTTCTTC.